This T cell receptor (beta chain) was recorded in a study of blood T cell repertoires in COVID-19. Germline V gene sequence: CDR1 LNHDA, CDR2 SQIVND (reference sequence). The CDR3 consists of 13 residues. The ends were cut back, 7 bases at V and 3 bases at J, with 10 bases in the middle. This clone appeared a single time. Produced via immunoSEQ multiplex PCR; TCRdb's table is partial and in-frame only. The sample carries some 56,000 clones, roughly 82% recorded once. The source material was peripheral blood. The clonotype comes from a woman of 80 years or more with acute or convalescent COVID-19. The genes are TRBV19 and TRBJ2-1; weak D call: TRBD2 (6 bases). CDR3 coding DNA: TGTGCCAGTAAGGGGACTTACTACAATGAGCAGTTCTTC. It translates to CASKGTYYNEQFF.